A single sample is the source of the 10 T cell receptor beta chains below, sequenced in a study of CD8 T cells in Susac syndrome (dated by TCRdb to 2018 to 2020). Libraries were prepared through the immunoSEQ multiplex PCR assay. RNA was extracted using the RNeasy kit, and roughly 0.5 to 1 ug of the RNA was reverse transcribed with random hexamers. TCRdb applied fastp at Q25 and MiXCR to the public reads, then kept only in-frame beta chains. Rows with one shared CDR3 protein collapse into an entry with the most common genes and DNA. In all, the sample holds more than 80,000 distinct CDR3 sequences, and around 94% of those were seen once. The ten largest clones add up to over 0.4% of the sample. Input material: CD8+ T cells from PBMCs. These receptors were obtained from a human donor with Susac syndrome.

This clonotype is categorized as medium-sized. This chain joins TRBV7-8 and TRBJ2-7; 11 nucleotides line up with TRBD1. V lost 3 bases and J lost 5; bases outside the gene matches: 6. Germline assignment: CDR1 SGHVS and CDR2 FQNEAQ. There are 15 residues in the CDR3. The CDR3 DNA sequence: TGTGCCAGCAGCTTTCGGACAGGGGGCAGCCACGAGCAGTACTTC. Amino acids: CASSFRTGGSHEQYF.

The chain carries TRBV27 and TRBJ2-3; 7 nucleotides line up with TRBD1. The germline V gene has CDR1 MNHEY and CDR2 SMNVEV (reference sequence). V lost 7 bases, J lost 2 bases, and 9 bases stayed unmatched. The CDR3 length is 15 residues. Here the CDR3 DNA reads TGTGCCAGCAACAGGGGTAGCGCAAACACAGATACGCAGTATTTT. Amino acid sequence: CASNRGSANTDTQYF.

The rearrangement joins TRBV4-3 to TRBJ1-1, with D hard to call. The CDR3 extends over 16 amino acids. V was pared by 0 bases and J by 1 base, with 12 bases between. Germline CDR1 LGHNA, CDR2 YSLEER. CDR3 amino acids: CASSQDRLGWNTEAFF. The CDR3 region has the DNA TGCGCCAGCAGCCAAGATCGGCTCGGGTGGAACACTGAAGCTTTCTTT.

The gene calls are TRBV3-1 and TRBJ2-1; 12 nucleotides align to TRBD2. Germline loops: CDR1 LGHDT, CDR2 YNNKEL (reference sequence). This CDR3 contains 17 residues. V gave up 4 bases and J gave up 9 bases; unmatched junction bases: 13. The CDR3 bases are TGTGCCAGCAGCCCGCGCGGTTCTAGCGGGGGGGCTGGTGAGCAGTTCTTC. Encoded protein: CASSPRGSSGGAGEQFF.

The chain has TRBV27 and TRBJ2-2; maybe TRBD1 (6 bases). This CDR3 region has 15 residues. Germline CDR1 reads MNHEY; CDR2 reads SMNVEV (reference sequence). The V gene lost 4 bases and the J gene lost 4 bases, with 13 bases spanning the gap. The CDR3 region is CASSSDGTLTGELFF. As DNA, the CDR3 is TGTGCCAGCAGTTCCGACGGGACACTCACCGGGGAGCTGTTTTTT.

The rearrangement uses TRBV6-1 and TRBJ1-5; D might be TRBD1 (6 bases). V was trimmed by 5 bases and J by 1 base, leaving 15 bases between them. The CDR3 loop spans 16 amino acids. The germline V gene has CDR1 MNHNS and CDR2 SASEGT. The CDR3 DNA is TGTGCCAGCAGTCCTAACAGGGAGGGGAGCAATCAGCCCCAGCATTTT. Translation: CASSPNREGSNQPQHF.

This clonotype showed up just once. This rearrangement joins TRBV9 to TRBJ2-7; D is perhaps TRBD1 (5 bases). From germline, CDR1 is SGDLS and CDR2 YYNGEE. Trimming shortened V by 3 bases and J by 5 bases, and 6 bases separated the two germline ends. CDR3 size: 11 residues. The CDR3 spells CASSGGDEQYF. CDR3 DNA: TGTGCCAGCAGCGGGGGCGACGAGCAGTACTTC.

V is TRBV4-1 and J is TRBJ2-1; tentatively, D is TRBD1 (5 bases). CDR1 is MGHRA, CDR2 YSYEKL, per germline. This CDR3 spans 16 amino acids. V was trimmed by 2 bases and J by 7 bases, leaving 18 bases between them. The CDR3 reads CASSQLDPDKGNEQFF. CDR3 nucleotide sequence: TGCGCCAGCAGCCAACTGGACCCTGATAAGGGGAATGAGCAGTTCTTC.

The CDR3 DNA is TGCAGCGTTGAATCCTACAAGTACAATGAGCAGTTCTTC. This codes for CSVESYKYNEQFF. This chain joins TRBV29-1 and TRBJ2-1; D remains ambiguous. V lost 2 bases to trimming and J lost 4 bases, with 9 bases between them. The germline V gene has CDR1 SQVTM and CDR2 ANQGSEA. This CDR3 is 13 amino acids long.

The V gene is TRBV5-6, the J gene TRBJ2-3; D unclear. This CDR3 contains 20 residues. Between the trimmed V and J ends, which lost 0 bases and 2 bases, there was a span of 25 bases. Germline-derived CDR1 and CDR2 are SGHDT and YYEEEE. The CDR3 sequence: CASSLDWVSSPGVPTDTQYF. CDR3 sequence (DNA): TGTGCCAGCAGCTTGGATTGGGTGTCCAGCCCTGGGGTCCCCACAGATACGCAGTATTTT. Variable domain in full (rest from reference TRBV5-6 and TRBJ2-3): DAGVTQSPTHLIKTRGQQVTLRCSPKSGHDTVSWYQQALGQGPQFIFQYYEEEERQRGNFPDRFSGHQFPNYSSELNVNALLLGDSALYLCASSLDWVSSPGVPTDTQYFGPGTRLTVL.